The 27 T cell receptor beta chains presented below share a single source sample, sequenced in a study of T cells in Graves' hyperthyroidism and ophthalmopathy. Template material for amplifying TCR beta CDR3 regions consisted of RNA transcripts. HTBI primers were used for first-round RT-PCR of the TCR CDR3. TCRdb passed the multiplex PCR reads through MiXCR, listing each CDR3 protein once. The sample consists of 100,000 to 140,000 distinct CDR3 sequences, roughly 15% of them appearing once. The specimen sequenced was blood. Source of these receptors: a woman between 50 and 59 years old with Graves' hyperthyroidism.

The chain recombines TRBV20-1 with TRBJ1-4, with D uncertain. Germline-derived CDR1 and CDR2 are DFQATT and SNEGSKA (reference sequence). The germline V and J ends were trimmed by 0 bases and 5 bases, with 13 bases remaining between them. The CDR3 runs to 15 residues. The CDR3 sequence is CSARDSASGNEKLFF. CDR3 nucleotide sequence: TGCAGTGCTAGAGATTCCGCGTCCGGGAATGAAAAACTGTTTTTT.

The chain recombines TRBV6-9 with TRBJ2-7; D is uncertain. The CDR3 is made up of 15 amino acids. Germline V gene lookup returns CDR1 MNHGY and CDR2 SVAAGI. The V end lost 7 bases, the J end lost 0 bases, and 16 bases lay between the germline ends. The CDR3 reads CASTLGRVSSYEQYF. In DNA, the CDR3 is TGTGCCAGCACGTTAGGACGGGTGAGCTCCTACGAGCAGTACTTC.

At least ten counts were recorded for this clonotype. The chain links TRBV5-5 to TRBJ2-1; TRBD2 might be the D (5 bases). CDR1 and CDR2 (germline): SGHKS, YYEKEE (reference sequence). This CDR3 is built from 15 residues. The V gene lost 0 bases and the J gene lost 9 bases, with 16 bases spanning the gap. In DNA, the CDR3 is TGTGCCAGCAGCTTGGAAGTAGCGATCTTTGGTGAGCAGTTCTTC. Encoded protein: CASSLEVAIFGEQFF.

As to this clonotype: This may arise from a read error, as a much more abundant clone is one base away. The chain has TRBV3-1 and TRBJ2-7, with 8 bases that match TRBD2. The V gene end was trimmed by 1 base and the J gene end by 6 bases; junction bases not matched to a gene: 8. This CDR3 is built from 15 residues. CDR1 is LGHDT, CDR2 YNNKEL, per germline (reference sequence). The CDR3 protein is CASSQVGLVGPEQYF. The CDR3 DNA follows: TGTGCCAGCAGCCAAGTGGGACTAGTGGGTCCCGAGCAGTACTTC.

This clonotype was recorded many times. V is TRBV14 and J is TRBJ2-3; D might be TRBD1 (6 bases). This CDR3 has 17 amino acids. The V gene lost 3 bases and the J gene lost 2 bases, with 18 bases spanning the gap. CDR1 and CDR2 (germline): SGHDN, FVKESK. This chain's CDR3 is CASSQDRQIKYTDTQYF. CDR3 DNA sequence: TGTGCCAGCAGCCAGGACAGACAGATAAAATACACAGATACGCAGTATTTT.

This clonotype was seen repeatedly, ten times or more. The CDR3 region is CASSHTSGSGNEQFF. The CDR3 DNA sequence: TGCGCCAGCAGCCATACTAGCGGGAGCGGAAATGAGCAGTTCTTC. The rearrangement uses TRBV5-1 and TRBJ2-1, with 11 bases matching TRBD2. There are 15 residues in the CDR3. The junction had 7 bases not matched to a gene; V was cut back by 4 bases and J by 7 bases. Germline values: CDR1 SGHRS, CDR2 YFSETQ.

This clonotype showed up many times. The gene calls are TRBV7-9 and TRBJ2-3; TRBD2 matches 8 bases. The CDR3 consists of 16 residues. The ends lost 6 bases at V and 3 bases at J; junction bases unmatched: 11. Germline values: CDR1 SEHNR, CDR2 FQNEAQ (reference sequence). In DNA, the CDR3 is TGTGCCAGCAGTTATATAGCGGGACCCCAAACAGATACGCAGTATTTT. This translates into CASSYIAGPQTDTQYF. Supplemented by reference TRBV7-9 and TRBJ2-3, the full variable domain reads DTGVSQNPRHKITKRGQNVTFRCDPISEHNRLYWYRQTLGQGPEFLTYFQNEAQLEKSRLLSDRFSAERPKGSFSTLEIQRTEQGDSAMYLCASSYIAGPQTDTQYFGPGTRLTVL.

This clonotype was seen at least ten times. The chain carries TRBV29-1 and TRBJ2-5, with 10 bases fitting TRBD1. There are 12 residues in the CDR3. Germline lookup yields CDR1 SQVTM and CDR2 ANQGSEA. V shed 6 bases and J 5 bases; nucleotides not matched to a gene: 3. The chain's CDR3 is CSVDRGLETQYF. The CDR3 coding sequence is TGCAGCGTCGACAGGGGGCTGGAGACCCAGTACTTC.

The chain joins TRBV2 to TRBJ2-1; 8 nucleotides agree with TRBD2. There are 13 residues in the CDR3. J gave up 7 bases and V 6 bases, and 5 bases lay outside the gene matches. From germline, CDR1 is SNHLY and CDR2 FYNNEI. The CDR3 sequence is CASSGRGGNEQFF. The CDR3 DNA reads TGTGCCAGCAGCGGGAGGGGGGGAAATGAGCAGTTCTTC.

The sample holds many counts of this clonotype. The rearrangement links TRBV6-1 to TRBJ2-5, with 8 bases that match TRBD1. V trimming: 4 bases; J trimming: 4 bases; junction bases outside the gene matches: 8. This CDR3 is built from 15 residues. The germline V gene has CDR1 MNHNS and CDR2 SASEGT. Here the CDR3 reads CASSGRQGKAETQYF. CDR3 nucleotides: TGTGCCAGCAGTGGGAGACAGGGGAAGGCAGAGACCCAGTACTTC.

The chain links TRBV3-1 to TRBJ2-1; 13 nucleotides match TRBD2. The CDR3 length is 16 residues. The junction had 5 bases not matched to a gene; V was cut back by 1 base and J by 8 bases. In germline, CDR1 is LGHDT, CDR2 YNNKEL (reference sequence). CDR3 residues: CASSQVTSGRKYEQFF. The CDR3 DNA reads TGTGCCAGCAGCCAAGTGACTAGCGGGAGGAAGTATGAGCAGTTCTTC.

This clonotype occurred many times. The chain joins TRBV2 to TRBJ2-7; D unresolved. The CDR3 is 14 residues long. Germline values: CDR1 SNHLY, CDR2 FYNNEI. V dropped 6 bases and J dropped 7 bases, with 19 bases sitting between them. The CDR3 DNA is TGTGCCAGCAGGCCCCGCGGCCTTATACTTGAGCAGTACGTC. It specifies CASRPRGLILEQYV.

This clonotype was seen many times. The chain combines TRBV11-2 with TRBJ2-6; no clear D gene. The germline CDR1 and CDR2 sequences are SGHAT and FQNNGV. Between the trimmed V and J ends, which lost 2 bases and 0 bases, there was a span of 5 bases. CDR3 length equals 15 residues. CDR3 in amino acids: CASSLWDSGANVLTF. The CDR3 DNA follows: TGTGCCAGCAGCTTATGGGACTCTGGGGCCAACGTCCTGACTTTC.

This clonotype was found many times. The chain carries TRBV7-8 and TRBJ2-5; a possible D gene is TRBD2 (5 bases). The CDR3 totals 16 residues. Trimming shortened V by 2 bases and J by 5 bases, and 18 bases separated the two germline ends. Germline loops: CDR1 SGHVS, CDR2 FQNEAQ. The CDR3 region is CASSLRSGVGSETQYF. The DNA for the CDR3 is TGTGCCAGCAGCTTAAGGAGCGGAGTGGGCTCGGAGACCCAGTACTTC.

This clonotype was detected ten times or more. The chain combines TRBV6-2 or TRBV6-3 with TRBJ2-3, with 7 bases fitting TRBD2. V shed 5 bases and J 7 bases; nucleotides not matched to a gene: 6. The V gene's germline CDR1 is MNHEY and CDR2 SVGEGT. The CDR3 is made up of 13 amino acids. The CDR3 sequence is CASSTLADYTQYF. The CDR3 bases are TGTGCCAGCAGTACTCTAGCGGACTATACGCAGTATTTT.

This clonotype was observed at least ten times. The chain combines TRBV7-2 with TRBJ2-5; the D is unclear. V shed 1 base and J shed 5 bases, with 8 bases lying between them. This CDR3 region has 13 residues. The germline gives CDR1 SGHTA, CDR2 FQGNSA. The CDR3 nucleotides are TGTGCCAGCAGCTTAGGTTCAAGGGAGACCCAGTACTTC. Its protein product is CASSLGSRETQYF.

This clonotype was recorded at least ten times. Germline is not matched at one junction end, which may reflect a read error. The CDR3 DNA is TGTGCTAGCAGTATAGGACAGAACAATGAGCAGTTCTTC. Translation gives CASSIGQNNEQFF. The V and J genes are TRBV7-7 and TRBJ2-1, with D possibly TRBD1 on 6 matching bases. CDR1 is SSHAT and CDR2 is FNYEAQ in the germline V gene (reference sequence). This CDR3 has 13 amino acids. The full variable domain, its missing parts supplied by reference TRBV7-7 and TRBJ2-1, is GAGVSQSPRYKVTKRGQDVTLRCDPISSHATLYWYQQALGQGPEFLTYFNYEAQPDKSGLPSDRFSAERPEGSISTLTIQRTEQRDSAMYRCASSIGQNNEQFFGPGTRLTVL.

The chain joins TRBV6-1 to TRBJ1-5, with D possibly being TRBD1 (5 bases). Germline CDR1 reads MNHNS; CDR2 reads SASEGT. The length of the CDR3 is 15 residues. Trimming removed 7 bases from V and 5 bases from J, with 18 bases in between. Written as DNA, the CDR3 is TGTGCCAGCAAGGGGATTGAGGGGTGGCATCAGCCCCAGCATTTT. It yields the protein CASKGIEGWHQPQHF.

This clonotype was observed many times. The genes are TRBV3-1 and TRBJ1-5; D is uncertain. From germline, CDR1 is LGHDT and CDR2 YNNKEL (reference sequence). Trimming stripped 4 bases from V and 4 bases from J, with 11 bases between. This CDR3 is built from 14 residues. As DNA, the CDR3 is TGTGCCAGCAGCCCGGACGGGGTAAATCAGCCCCAGCATTTT. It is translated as CASSPDGVNQPQHF.

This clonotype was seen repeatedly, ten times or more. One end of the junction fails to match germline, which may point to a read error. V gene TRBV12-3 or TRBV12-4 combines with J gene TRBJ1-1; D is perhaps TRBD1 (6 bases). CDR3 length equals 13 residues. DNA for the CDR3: TGTGCCAGCAGCGGACCCGGACAGCTTGAAGCTCTCTTT. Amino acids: CASSGPGQLEALF.

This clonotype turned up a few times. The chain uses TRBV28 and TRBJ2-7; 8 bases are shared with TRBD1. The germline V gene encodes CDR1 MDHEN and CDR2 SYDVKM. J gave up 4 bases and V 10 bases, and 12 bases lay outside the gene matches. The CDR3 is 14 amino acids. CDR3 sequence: CATHGQGDLYEQYF. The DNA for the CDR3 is TGTGCCACCCACGGACAGGGTGATTTATACGAGCAGTACTTC.

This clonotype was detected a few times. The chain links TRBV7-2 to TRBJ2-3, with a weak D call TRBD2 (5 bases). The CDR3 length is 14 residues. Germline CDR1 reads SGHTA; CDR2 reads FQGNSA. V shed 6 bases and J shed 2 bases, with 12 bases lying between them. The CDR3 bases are TGTGCCAGCAGGCCGGCGGGTGTCACAGATACGCAGTATTTT. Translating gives CASRPAGVTDTQYF.

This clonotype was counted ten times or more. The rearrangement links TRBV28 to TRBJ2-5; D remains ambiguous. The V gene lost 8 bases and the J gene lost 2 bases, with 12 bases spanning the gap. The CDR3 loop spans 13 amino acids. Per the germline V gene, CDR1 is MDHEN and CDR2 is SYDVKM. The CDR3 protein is CASHGPGQETQYF. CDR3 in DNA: TGTGCCAGCCATGGACCGGGTCAAGAGACCCAGTACTTC. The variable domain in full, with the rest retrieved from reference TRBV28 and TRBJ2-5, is DVKVTQSSRYLVKRTGEKVFLECVQDMDHENMFWYRQDPGLGLRLIYFSYDVKMKEKGDIPEGYSVSREKKERFSLILESASTNQTSMYLCASHGPGQETQYFGPGTRLLVL.

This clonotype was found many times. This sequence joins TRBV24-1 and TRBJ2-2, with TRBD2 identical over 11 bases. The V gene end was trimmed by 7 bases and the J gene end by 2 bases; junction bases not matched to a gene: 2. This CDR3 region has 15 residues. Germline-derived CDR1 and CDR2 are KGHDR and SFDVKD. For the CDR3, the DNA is TGTGCCACCAGGACTAGCGGGAAAAACACCGGGGAGCTGTTTTTT. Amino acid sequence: CATRTSGKNTGELFF.

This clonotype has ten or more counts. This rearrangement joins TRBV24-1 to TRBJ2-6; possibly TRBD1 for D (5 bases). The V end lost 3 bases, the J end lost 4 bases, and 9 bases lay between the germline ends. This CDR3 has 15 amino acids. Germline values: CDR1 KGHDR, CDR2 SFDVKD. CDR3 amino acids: CATSDRGWGANVLTF. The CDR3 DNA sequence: TGTGCCACCAGTGATAGGGGTTGGGGGGCCAACGTCCTGACTTTC.

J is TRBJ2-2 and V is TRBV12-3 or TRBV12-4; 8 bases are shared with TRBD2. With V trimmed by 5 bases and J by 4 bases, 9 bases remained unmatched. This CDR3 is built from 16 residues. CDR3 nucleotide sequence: TGTGCCAGCAGTCCATTCGGGAGGGCCTCCACCGGGGAGCTGTTTTTT. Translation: CASSPFGRASTGELFF.

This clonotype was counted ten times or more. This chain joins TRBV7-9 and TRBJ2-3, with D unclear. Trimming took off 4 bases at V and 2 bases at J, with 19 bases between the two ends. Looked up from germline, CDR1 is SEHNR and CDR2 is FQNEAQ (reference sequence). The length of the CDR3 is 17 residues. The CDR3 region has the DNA TGTGCCAGCAGCTCAAATTTAGGATTGATGATCACAGATACGCAGTATTTT. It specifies CASSSNLGLMITDTQYF.